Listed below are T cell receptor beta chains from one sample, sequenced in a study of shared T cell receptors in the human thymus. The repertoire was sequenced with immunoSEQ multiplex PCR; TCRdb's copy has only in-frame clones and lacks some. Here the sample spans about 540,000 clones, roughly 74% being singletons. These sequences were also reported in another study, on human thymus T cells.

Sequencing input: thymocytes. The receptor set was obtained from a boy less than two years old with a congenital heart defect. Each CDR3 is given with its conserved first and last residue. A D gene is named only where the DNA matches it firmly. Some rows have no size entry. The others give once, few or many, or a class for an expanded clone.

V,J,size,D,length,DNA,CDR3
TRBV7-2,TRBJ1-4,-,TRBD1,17,TGTGCCAGCAGCCCCCTAGATCGACAGGGCGCTAATGAAAAACTGTTTTTT,CASSPLDRQGANEKLFF
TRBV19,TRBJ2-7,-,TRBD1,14,TGTGCCACTCAACCGGGACAGGGGGCCTACGAGCAGTACTTC,CATQPGQGAYEQYF
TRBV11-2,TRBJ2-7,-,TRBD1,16,TGTGCCAGCAGCTCACCGGGACAGGGGAGTGATTACGAGCAGTACTTC,CASSSPGQGSDYEQYF
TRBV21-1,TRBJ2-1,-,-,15,TGTGCCAGCACGATAGACGGGATCTCCTACAATGAGCAGTTCTTC,CASTIDGISYNEQFF
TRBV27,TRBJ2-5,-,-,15,TGTGCCAGCAGTTTATATTACAGCCCTAAAGAGACCCAGTACTTC,CASSLYYSPKETQYF
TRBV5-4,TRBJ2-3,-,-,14,TGTGCCAGCAGCCGGGCGGCGGAGGGCGATACGCAGTATTTT,CASSRAAEGDTQYF
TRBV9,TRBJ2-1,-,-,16,TGTGCCAGCAGCGTAGAGTCAGCGGACTTCTACAATGAGCAGTTCTTC,CASSVESADFYNEQFF
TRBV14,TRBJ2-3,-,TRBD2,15,TGTGCCAGCAGCTTAGCGGGAGGGAGCACAGATACGCAGTATTTT,CASSLAGGSTDTQYF
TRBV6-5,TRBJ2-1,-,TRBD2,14,TGTGCCAGCAGGAAACTAGCGGCACCCAATGAGCAGTTCTTC,CASRKLAAPNEQFF
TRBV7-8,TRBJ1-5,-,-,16,TGTGCCAGCAGCTTAAAATGGGCAGGGGACAATCAGCCCCAGCATTTT,CASSLKWAGDNQPQHF
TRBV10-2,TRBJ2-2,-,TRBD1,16,TGCGCCAGCAGTGAGATCAGGGACAGGGGAACCGGGGAGCTGTTTTTT,CASSEIRDRGTGELFF
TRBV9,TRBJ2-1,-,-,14,TGTGCCAGCAGCCCCCTTTTCCGGGGCAATGAGCAGTTCTTC,CASSPLFRGNEQFF
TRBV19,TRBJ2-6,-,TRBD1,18,TGTGCCAGTAACTGCAAGGGGGCTAACCTCTCTGGGGCCAACGTCCTGACTTTC,CASNCKGANLSGANVLTF
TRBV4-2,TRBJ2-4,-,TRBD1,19,TGTGCCAGCAGCCAAGACGGACAGGGGTCAATAATAGCCAAAAACATTCAGTACTTC,CASSQDGQGSIIAKNIQYF
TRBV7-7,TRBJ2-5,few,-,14,TGTGCTAGCAGCCTCGACAGGTTTGGGGAGACCCAGTACTTC,CASSLDRFGETQYF
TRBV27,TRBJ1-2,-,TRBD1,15,TGTGCCAGCAGTTCCCCCGGGACAGCCGATTATGGCTACACCTTC,CASSSPGTADYGYTF
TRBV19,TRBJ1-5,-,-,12,TGTGCCAGTAGTCAGGGTGCTCAGCCCCAGCATTTT,CASSQGAQPQHF
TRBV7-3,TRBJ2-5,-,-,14,TGTGCCAGCAGCCCCTCCGGAGCCCAAGAGACCCAGTACTTC,CASSPSGAQETQYF
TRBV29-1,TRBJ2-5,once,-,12,TGCAGCGTTCCGGGGGTCAGGGAGACCCAGTACTTC,CSVPGVRETQYF
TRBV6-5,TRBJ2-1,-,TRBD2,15,TGTGCCAGCAGCAAGACTAAGCGGGGTAATAATGAGCAGTTCTTC,CASSKTKRGNNEQFF
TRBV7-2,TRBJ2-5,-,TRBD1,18,TGTGCCAGCAGCGTAGTAATTACCCCGGGACAGGGCAAAGAGACCCAGTACTTC,CASSVVITPGQGKETQYF
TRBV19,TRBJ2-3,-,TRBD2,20,TGTGCCAGTAGTATAGGAGGGGCCCTGACCAGCGGGAGGGCCACAGATACGCAGTATTTT,CASSIGGALTSGRATDTQYF
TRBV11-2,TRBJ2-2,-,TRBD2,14,TGTGCCAGCAGCTGGAGCGGGATACAAGGGGAGCTGTTTTTT,CASSWSGIQGELFF
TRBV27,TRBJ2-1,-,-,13,TGTGCCAGCAGGGGGCAGTCCTACAATGAGCAGTTCTTC,CASRGQSYNEQFF
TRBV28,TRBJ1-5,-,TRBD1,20,TGTGCCAGCAGTTTCCGGAGGGGGGACAGGGGAAAGGACCCTTACCAGCCCCAGCATTTT,CASSFRRGDRGKDPYQPQHF
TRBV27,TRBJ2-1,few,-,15,TGTGCCAGCACCCCAGGAAGGGGGTCCTACAATGAGCAGTTCTTC,CASTPGRGSYNEQFF
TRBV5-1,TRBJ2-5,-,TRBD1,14,TGCGCCAGCAGCCCCCGACAGGGTGGAGAGACCCAGTACTTC,CASSPRQGGETQYF
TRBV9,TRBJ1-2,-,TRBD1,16,TGTGCCAGCAGCGGAGGCCTGACAGGGGGGAACTATGGCTACACCTTC,CASSGGLTGGNYGYTF
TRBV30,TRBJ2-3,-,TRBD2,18,TGTGCCTGGAGGGCCGGGACTAGCGGAAGAACTAGCACAGATACGCAGTATTTT,CAWRAGTSGRTSTDTQYF
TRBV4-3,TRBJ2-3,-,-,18,TGCGCCAGCAGCCAAGGAGATTTTAGCGGAAGAATCACAGATACGCAGTATTTT,CASSQGDFSGRITDTQYF
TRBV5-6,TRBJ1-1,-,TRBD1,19,TGTGCCAGCAGCTTGGCCTTACGACAGGGGGTAATGAAGTACACTGAAGCTTTCTTT,CASSLALRQGVMKYTEAFF
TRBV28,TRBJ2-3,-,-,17,TGTGCCAGCAGTTTAAACCACACAGGGCCGGGCCCAGATACGCAGTATTTT,CASSLNHTGPGPDTQYF
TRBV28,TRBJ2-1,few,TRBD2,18,TGTGCCAGCATAAGGGCTAGCGGGACCCACCTTTCCTACAATGAGCAGTTCTTC,CASIRASGTHLSYNEQFF
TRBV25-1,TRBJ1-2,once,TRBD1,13,TGTGCCAGCAGTGAAAGGGGGCCGGGGGGCTACACCTTC,CASSERGPGGYTF
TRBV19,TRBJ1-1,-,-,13,TGTGCCAGTAGTATATCCGAGGGTACTGAAGCTTTCTTT,CASSISEGTEAFF
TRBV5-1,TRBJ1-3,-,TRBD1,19,TGCGCCAGCGCCGGACCTCCACGGGACAGGGGGCTCTCTGGAAACACCATATATTTT,CASAGPPRDRGLSGNTIYF
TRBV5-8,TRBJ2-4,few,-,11,TGTGCCAGCAGCTTGAACTACCTTTGGGACTTC,CASSLNYLWDF
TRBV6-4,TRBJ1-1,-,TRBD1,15,TGTGCCAGCAGTGAGACCAGGGGGCGGGTGACTGAAGCTTTCTTT,CASSETRGRVTEAFF
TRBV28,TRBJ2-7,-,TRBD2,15,TGTGCCAGCAGTCTTTTGGACGGGGGGATTCGCGAGCAGTACTTC,CASSLLDGGIREQYF
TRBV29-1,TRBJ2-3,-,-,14,TGCAGCGTGGGCCACGGGAGCGCCACAGATACGCAGTATTTT,CSVGHGSATDTQYF
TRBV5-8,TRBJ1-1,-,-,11,TGTGCCAGCAGAGACAGTGCCCAAGCTTTCTTT,CASRDSAQAFF
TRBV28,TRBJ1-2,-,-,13,TGTGCCAGCAGTTTACCGGGGGATGATGGCTACACCTTC,CASSLPGDDGYTF
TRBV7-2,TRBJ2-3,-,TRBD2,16,TGTGCCAGCAGCCACCGGGACTACATCCTCACAGATACGCAGTATTTT,CASSHRDYILTDTQYF
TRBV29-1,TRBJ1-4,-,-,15,TGCAGCGTTGATTCGGGAGGGAAGGCCCGACGTAAACTGTTTTTT,CSVDSGGKARRKLFF
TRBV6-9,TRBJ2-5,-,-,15,TGTGCCAGCGGAAAGGGGAGGCCCCCTGCGGAGACCCAGTACTTC,CASGKGRPPAETQYF
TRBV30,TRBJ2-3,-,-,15,TGTGCCTGGAGATCGGGTAGAGGCCGCACAGATACGCAGTATTTT,CAWRSGRGRTDTQYF
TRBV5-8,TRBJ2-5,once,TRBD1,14,TGTGCCAGCAGCTTGGAGGGGGCAGGGAAGACCCAGTACTTC,CASSLEGAGKTQYF
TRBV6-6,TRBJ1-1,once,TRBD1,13,TGTGCCAGCAGTTCCAGGGGGGACACTGAAGCTTTCTTT,CASSSRGDTEAFF